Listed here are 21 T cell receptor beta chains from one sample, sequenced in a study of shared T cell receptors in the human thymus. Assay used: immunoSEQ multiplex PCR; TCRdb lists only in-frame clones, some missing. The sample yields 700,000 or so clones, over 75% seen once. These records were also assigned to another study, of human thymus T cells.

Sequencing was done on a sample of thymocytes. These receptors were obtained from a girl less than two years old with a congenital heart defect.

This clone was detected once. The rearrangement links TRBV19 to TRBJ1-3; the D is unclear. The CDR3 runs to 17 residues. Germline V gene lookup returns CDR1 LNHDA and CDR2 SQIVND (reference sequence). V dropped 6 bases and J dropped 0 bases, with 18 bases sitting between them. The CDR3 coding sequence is TGTGCCAGTAGAAAAATCCCCGGCGGGCCCTCTGGAAACACCATATATTTT. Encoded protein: CASRKIPGGPSGNTIYF.

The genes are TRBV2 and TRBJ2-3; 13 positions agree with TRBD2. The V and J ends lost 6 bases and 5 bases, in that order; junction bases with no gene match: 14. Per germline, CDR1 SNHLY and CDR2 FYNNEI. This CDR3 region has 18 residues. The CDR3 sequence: CASSPPLAGGYIGDTQYF. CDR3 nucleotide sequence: TGTGCCAGCAGCCCACCACTAGCGGGGGGGTATATTGGAGATACGCAGTATTTT.

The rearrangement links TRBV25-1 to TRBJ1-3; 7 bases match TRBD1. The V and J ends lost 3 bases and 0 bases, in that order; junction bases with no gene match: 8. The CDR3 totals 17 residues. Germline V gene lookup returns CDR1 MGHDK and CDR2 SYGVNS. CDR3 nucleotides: TGTGCCAGCAGTGACCAGGAAGGGGGCCACTCTGGAAACACCATATATTTT. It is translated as CASSDQEGGHSGNTIYF.

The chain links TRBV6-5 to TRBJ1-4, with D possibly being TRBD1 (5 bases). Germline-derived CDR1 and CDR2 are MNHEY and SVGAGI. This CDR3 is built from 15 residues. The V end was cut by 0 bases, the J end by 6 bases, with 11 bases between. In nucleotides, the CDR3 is TGTGCCAGCAGTTACTCGTTCCGGGGGGATGAAAAACTGTTTTTT. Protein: CASSYSFRGDEKLFF.

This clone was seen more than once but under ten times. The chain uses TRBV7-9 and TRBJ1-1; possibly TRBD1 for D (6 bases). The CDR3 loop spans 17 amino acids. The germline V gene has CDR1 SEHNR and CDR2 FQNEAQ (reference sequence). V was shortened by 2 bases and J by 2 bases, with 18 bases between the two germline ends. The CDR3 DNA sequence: TGTGCCAGCAGCTTATCTGCAGGGTGGGACACCAACACTGAAGCTTTCTTT. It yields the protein CASSLSAGWDTNTEAFF.

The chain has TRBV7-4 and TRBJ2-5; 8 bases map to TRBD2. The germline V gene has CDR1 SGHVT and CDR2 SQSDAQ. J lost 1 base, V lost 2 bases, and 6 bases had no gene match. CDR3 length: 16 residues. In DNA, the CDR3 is TGTGCCAGCAGCTTACGGGGGCGGGGGGCCCAAGAGACCCAGTACTTC. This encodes CASSLRGRGAQETQYF.

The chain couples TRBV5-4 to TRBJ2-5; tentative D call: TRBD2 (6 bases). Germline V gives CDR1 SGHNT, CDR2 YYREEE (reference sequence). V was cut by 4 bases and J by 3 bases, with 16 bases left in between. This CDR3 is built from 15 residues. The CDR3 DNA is TGTGCCAGCAGCCCGGGACTTACGGGTAAAGAGACCCAGTACTTC. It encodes CASSPGLTGKETQYF. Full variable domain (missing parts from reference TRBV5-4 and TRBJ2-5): ETGVTQSPTHLIKTRGQQVTLRCSSQSGHNTVSWYQQALGQGPQFIFQYYREEENGRGNFPPRFSGLQFPNYSSELNVNALELDDSALYLCASSPGLTGKETQYFGPGTRLLVL.

CDR3 protein: CASSLVPENTEAFF. CDR3 in DNA: TGTGCCAGCAGCTTAGTCCCAGAGAACACTGAAGCTTTCTTT. V is TRBV7-9 and J is TRBJ1-1; D not certain. Germline V gene lookup returns CDR1 SEHNR and CDR2 FQNEAQ (reference sequence). Trimming shortened V by 1 base and J by 1 base, and 7 bases separated the two germline ends. The CDR3 covers 14 residues.

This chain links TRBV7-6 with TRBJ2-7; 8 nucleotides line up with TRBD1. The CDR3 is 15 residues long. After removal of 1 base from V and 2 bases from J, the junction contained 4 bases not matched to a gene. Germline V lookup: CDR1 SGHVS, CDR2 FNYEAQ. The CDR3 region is CASSLDGTGTYEQYF. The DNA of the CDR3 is TGTGCCAGCAGCTTAGATGGGACAGGAACCTACGAGCAGTACTTC.

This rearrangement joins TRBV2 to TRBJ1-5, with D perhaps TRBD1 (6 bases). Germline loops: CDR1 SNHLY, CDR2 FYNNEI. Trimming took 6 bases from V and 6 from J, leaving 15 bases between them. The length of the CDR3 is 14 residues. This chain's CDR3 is CASRIGGGPQPQHF. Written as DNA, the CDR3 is TGTGCCAGCAGGATTGGGGGGGGCCCTCAGCCCCAGCATTTT.

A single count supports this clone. CDR3 nucleotides: TGTGCCAGCAGCTTCGACAGCTACTATGGCTACACCTTC. It is translated as CASSFDSYYGYTF. This chain links TRBV7-9 with TRBJ1-2; TRBD1 is a possible D gene (5 bases). V dropped 3 bases and J dropped 3 bases, with 8 bases sitting between them. The CDR3 has 13 amino acids. In germline, CDR1 is SEHNR, CDR2 FQNEAQ (reference sequence).

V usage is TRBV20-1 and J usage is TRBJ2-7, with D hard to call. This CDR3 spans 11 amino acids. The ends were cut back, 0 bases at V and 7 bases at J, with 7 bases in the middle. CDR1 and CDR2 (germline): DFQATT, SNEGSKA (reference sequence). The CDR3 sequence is CSAREEREQYF. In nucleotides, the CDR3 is TGCAGTGCTAGAGAAGAGAGGGAGCAGTACTTC.

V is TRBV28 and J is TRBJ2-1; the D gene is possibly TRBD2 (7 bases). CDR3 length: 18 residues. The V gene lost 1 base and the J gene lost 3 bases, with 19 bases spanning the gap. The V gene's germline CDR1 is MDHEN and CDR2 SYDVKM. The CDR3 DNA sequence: TGTGCCAGCAGTTTATCTAACCCGGGGAGGGGGATCTACAATGAGCAGTTCTTC. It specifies CASSLSNPGRGIYNEQFF.

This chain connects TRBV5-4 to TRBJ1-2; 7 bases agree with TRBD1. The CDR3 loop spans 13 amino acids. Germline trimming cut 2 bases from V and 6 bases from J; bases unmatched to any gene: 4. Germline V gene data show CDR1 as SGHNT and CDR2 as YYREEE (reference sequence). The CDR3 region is CASSFRQGDGYTF. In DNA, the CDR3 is TGTGCCAGCAGCTTCCGACAGGGTGATGGCTACACCTTC.

This CDR3 is CASSQEWGRSNQPQHF. The CDR3, as DNA: TGCGCCAGCAGCCAAGAATGGGGGAGGAGCAATCAGCCCCAGCATTTT. The chain combines TRBV4-3 with TRBJ1-5; D is perhaps TRBD1 (5 bases). The CDR3 is 16 amino acids. Trimming cost V 0 bases and J 1 base, with 10 bases left between them. Germline V CDR1 and CDR2: LGHNA, YSLEER.

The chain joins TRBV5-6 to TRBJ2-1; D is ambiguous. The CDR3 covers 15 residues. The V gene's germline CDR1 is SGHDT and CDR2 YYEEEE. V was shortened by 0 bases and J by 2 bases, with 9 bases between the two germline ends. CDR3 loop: CASSLVFEPYNEQFF. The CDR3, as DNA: TGTGCCAGCAGCTTGGTGTTCGAGCCCTACAATGAGCAGTTCTTC.

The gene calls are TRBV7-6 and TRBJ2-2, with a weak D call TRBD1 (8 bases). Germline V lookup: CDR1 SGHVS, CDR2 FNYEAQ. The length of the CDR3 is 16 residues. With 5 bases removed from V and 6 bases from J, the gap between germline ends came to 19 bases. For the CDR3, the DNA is TGTGCCAGCAGCCAACAGGGGGGGGCCCGGCCCGGGGAGCTGTTTTTT. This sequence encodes CASSQQGGARPGELFF.

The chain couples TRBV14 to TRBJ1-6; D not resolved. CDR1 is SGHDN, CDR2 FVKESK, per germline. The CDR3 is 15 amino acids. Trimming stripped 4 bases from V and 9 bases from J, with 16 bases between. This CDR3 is CASSLYSPFGSPLHF. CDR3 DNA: TGTGCCAGCAGCCTGTACAGTCCCTTCGGTTCACCCCTCCACTTT.

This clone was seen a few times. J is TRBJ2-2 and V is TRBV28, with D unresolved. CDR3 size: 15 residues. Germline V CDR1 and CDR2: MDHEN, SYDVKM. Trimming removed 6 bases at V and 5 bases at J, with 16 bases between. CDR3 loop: CASSYYIGSTGELFF. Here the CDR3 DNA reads TGTGCCAGCAGCTACTATATTGGCAGTACCGGGGAGCTGTTTTTT.

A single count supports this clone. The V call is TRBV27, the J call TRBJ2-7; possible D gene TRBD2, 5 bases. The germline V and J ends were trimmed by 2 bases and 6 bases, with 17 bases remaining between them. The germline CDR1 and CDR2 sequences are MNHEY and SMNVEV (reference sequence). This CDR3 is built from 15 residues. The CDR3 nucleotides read TGTGCCAGCAGTTTAGAGGGAGCACCGCGTTCCGAGCAGTACTTC. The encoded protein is CASSLEGAPRSEQYF.

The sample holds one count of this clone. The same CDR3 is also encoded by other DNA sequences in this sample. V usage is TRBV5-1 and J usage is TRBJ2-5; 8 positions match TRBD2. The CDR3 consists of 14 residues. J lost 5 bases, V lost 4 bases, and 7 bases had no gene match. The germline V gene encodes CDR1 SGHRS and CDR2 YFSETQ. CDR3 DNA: TGCGCCAGCAGCCTTCGGGGGGGAAGGGAGACCCAGTACTTC. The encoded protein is CASSLRGGRETQYF.